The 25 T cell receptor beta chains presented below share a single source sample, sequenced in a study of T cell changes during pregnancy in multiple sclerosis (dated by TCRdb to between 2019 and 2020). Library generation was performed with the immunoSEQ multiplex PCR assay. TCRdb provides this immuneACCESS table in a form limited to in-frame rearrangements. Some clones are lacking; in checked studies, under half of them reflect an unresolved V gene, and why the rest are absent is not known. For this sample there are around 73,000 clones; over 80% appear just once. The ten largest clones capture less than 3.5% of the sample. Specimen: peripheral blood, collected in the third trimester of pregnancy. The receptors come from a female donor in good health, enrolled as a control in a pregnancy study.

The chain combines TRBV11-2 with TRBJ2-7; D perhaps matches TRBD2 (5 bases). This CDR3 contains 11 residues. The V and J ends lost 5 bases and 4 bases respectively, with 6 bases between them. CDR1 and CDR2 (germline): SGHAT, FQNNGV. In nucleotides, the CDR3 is TGTGCCAGCAGCAGACTATACGAGCAGTACTTC. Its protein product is CASSRLYEQYF.

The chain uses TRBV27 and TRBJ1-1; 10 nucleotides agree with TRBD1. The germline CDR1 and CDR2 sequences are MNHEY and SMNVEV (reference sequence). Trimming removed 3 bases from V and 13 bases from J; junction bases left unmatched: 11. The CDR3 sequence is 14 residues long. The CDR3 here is CASSLRRDRGLVFF. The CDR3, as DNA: TGTGCCAGCAGTTTGCGCCGGGACAGGGGATTGGTTTTCTTT.

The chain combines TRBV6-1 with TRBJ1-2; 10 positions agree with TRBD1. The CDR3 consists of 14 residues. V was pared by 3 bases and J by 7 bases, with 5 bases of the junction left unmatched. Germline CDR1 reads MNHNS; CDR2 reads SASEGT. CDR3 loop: CASSDPGQGIGYTF. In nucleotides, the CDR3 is TGTGCCAGCAGTGACCCGGGACAGGGGATTGGCTACACCTTC.

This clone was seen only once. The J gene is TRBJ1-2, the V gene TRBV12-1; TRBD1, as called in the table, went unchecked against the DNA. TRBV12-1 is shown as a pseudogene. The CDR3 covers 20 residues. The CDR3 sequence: CASSPGQFVPLILWGYGYTF. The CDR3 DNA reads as TGTGCCAGCAGCCCCGGACAGTTTGTCCCCCTCATTTTATGGGGCTATGGCTACACCTTC.

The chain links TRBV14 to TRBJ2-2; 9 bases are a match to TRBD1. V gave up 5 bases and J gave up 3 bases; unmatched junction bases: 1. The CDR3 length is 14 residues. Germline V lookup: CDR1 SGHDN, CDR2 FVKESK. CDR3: CASSDRGYTGELFF. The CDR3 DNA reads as TGTGCCAGCAGCGACAGGGGGTACACCGGGGAGCTGTTTTTT.

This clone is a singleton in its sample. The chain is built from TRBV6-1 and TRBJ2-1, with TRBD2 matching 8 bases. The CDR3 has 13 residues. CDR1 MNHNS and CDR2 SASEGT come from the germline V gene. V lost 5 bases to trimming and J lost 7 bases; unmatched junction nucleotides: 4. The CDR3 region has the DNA TGTGCCAGCAGTAACCGGGGGGGTAATGAGCAGTTCTTC. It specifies CASSNRGGNEQFF.

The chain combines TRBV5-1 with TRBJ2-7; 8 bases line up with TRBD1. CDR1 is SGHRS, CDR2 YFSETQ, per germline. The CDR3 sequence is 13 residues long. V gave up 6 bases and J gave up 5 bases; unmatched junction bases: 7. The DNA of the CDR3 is TGCGCCAGCAAACAACCGACAGGGGACGAGCAGTACTTC. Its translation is CASKQPTGDEQYF.

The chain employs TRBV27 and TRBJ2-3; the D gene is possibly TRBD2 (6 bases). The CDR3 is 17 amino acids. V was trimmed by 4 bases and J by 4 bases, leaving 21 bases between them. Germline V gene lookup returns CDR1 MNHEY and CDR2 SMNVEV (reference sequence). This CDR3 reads CASSSVRRAFEADTQYF. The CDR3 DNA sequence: TGTGCCAGCAGTTCTGTCAGGAGGGCCTTTGAGGCAGATACGCAGTATTTT.

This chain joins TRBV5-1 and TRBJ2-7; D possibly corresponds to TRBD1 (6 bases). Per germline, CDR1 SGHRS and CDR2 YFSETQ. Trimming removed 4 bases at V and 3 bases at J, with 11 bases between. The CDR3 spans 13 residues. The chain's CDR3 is CASSRDIYYEQYF. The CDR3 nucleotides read TGCGCCAGCAGCAGGGACATTTACTACGAGCAGTACTTC.

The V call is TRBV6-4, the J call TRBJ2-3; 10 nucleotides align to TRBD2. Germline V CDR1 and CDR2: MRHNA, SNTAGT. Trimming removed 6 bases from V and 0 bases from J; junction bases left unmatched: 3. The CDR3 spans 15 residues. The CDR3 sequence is CASSAGLASTDTQYF. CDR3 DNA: TGTGCCAGCAGCGCGGGACTAGCGAGCACAGATACGCAGTATTTT.

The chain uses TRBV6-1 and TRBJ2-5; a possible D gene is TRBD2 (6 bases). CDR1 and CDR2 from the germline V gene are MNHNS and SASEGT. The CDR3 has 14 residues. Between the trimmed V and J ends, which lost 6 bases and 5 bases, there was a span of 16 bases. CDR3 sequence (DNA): TGTGCCAGCAGAACCCCTAGCGCGAAGGAGACCCAGTACTTC. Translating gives CASRTPSAKETQYF.

CDR3 in DNA: TGCGCCAGCAGCTTGGTACAGGGGGCGGGTGAAGCTTTCTTT. Protein sequence: CASSLVQGAGEAFF. The chain recombines TRBV5-1 with TRBJ1-1, with 9 bases matching TRBD1. J lost 7 bases, V lost 0 bases, and 4 bases had no gene match. Looked up from germline, CDR1 is SGHRS and CDR2 is YFSETQ. The CDR3 runs to 14 residues.

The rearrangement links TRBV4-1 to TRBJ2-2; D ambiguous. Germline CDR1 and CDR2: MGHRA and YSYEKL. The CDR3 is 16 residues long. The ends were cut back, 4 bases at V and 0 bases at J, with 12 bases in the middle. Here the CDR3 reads CASSRAPTANTGELFF. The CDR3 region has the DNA TGCGCCAGCAGCCGAGCCCCAACAGCGAACACCGGGGAGCTGTTTTTT.

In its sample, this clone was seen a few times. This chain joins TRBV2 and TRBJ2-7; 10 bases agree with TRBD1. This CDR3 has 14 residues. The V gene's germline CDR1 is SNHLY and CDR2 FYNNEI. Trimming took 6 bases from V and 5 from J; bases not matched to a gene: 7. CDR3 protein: CASSGQGGRDEQYF. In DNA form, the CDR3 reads TGTGCCAGCAGCGGACAGGGGGGAAGGGACGAGCAGTACTTC.

The CDR3: CASSSSGRTLGNEQFF. CDR3 bases: TGCGCCAGCAGCTCTAGCGGGAGGACTCTTGGGAATGAGCAGTTCTTC. This chain joins TRBV5-1 and TRBJ2-1; TRBD2 agrees at 11 bases. The CDR3 sequence is 16 residues long. Trimming took 3 bases from V and 7 from J; bases not matched to a gene: 9. Germline assignment: CDR1 SGHRS and CDR2 YFSETQ.

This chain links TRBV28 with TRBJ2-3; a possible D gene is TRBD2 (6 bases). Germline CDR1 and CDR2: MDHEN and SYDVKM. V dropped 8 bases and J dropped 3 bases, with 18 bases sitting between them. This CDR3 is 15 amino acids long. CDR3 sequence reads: CASPPPRGRTDTQYF. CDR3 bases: TGTGCCAGCCCCCCCCCGCGGGGCAGAACAGATACGCAGTATTTT. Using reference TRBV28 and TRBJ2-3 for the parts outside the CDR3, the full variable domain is DVKVTQSSRYLVKRTGEKVFLECVQDMDHENMFWYRQDPGLGLRLIYFSYDVKMKEKGDIPEGYSVSREKKERFSLILESASTNQTSMYLCASPPPRGRTDTQYFGPGTRLTVL.

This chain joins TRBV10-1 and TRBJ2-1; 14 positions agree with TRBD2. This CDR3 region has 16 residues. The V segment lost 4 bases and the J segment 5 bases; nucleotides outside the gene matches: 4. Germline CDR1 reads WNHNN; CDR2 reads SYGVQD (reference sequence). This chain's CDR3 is CASSGTSGGPDNEQFF. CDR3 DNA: TGCGCCAGCAGTGGGACTAGCGGGGGGCCAGACAATGAGCAGTTCTTC.

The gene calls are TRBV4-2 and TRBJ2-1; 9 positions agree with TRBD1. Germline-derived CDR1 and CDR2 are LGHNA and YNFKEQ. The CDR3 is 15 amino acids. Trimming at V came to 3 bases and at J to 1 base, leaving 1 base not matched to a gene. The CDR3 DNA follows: TGTGCCAGCAGCCAGGACAGGGGATCCTACAATGAGCAGTTCTTC. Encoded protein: CASSQDRGSYNEQFF.

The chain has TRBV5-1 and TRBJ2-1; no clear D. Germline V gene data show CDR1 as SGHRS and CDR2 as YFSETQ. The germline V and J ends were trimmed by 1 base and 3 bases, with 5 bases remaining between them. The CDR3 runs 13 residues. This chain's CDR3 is CASSLNFYNEQFF. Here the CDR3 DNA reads TGCGCCAGCAGCTTGAACTTCTACAATGAGCAGTTCTTC.

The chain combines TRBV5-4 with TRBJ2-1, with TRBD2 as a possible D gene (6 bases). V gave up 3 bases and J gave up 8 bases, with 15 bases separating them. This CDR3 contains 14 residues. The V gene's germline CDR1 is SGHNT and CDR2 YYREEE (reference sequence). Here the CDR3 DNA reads TGTGCCAGCAGCTCGCCGCGACTAGGGTATGAGCAGTTCTTC. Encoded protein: CASSSPRLGYEQFF.

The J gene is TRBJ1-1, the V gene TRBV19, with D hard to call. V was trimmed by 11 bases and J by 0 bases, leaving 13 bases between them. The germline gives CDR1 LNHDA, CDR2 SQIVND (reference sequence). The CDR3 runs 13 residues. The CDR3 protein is CAAFGLLNTEAFF. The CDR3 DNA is TGTGCCGCGTTTGGACTGTTGAACACTGAAGCTTTCTTT.

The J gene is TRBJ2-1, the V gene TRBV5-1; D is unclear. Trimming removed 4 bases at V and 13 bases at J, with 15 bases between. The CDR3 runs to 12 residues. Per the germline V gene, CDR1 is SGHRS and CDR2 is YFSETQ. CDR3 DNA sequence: TGCGCCAGCAGCCCGGGTGTGAGGCTACAGTTCTTC. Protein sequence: CASSPGVRLQFF.

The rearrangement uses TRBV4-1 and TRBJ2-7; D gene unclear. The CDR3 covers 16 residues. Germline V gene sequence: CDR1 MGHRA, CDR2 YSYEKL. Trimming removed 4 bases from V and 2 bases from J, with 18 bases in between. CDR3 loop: CASSLIPDEAAYEQYF. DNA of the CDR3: TGCGCCAGCAGCCTCATCCCTGACGAGGCAGCCTACGAGCAGTACTTC.

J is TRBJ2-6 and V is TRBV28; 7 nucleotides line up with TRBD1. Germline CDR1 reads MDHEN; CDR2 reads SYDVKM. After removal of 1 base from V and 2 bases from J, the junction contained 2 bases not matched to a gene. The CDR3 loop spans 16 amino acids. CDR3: CASSLSDRAGANVLTF. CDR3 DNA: TGTGCCAGCAGTTTATCCGACAGGGCTGGGGCCAACGTCCTGACTTTC.

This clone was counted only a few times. This CDR3 reads CASSSNSANEQFF. CDR3 DNA: TGTGCCAGCAGCTCTAACAGTGCCAATGAGCAGTTCTTC. The chain combines TRBV7-9 with TRBJ2-1, with no clear D. Trimming left V 4 bases short and J 6 bases short, with 10 bases between. The CDR3 extends over 13 amino acids. The V gene's germline CDR1 is SEHNR and CDR2 FQNEAQ (reference sequence).